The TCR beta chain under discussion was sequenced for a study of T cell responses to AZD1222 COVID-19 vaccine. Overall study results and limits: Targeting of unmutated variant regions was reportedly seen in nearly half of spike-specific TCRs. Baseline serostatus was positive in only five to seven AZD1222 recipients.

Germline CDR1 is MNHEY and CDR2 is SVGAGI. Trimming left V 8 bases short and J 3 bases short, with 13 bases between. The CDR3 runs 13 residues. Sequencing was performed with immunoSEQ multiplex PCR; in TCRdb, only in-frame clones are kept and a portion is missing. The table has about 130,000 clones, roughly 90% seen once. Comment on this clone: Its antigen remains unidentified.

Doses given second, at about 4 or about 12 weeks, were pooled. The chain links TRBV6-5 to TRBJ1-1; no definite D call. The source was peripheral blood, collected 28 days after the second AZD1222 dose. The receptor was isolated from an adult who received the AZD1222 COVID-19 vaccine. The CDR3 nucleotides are TGTGCCAGCCGCCGAGTCGTCGACACTGAAGCTTTCTTT. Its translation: CASRRVVDTEAFF.